This entry lists 17 T cell receptor beta chains sequenced from one sample in a study of vaccination and CD4 T cells after COVID-19. The Oncomine TCR Beta short-read assay was applied to DNA of cultured CD4+ T cells. Each CDR3 protein is one row after TCRdb ran MiXCR on the PCR reads. The repertoire holds 7,700 or so distinct CDR3 sequences, with 35% to 45% as singletons. Treatment specified: roughly ten-day PBMC culture with coronavirus spike peptide pools or control peptides (ViraFEST assay). The unexposed donor provided CD4+ T cells, which were taken before the COVID-19 pandemic (2011-2018). These receptors' antigens are unknown. The sequenced sample was CD4+ T cells from blood, cultured in vitro. The receptors stem from a human donor in good health.

This clonotype was counted a few times. This chain joins TRBV19 and TRBJ2-3; tentative D call: TRBD1 (6 bases). From germline, CDR1 is LNHDA and CDR2 SQIVND (reference sequence). Between the trimmed V and J ends, which lost 4 bases and 0 bases, there was a span of 17 bases. This CDR3 spans 17 amino acids. The CDR3, as DNA: TGTGCCAGTAGTAAGGCCAGGGGTCCGGGAAGCACAGATACGCAGTATTTT. Encoded protein: CASSKARGPGSTDTQYF.

This sequence joins TRBV11-2 and TRBJ1-1; 10 bases map to TRBD1. The V gene's germline CDR1 is SGHAT and CDR2 FQNNGV. The V and J ends lost 6 bases and 5 bases, in that order; junction bases with no gene match: 6. The CDR3 is made up of 14 amino acids. The CDR3 DNA reads as TGTGCCAGCAGGACAGGGGGCGCAGGGACTGAAGCTTTCTTT. Its translation: CASRTGGAGTEAFF. Using reference TRBV11-2 and TRBJ1-1 for the parts outside the CDR3, the full variable domain is EAGVAQSPRYKIIEKRQSVAFWCNPISGHATLYWYQQILGQGPKLLIQFQNNGVVDDSQLPKDRFSAERLKGVDSTLKIQPAKLEDSAVYLCASRTGGAGTEAFFGQGTRLTVV.

Points on this clonotype: One end of the junction is discordant with germline, which a read error may explain. The chain has TRBV7-9 and TRBJ1-6, with D tentatively TRBD1 (6 bases). Germline V gives CDR1 SEHNR, CDR2 FQNEAQ (reference sequence). The CDR3 has 15 residues. The CDR3 protein is CTSSLGRGKNSPLHF. The CDR3 DNA follows: TGTACCAGCAGCTTGGGCAGGGGCAAAAATTCACCCCTCCACTTT.

V gene TRBV5-4 combines with J gene TRBJ2-4, with D maybe TRBD1 (5 bases). The CDR3 has 13 amino acids. V gave up 3 bases and J gave up 6 bases, with 10 bases separating them. Germline V lookup: CDR1 SGHNT, CDR2 YYREEE (reference sequence). Here the CDR3 DNA reads TGTGCCAGCAGCTACGACAGTACAAACATTCAGTACTTC. Translation gives CASSYDSTNIQYF.

This clonotype was seen more than once but under ten times. The V gene is TRBV29-1, the J gene TRBJ1-3; D is unresolved. This CDR3 contains 12 residues. CDR1 is SQVTM, CDR2 ANQGSEA, per germline. V was shortened by 4 bases and J by 1 base, with 5 bases between the two germline ends. CDR3 residues: CSVGGSGNTIYF. CDR3 DNA sequence: TGCAGCGTTGGAGGGTCTGGAAACACCATATATTTT.

This clonotype showed up just a few times. The CDR3 loop is CASSMPGGRSYEQYF. CDR3 nucleotide sequence: TGTGCCAGTAGTATGCCAGGGGGCCGCTCCTACGAGCAGTACTTC. V gene TRBV19 combines with J gene TRBJ2-7, with 8 positions matching TRBD1. With 3 bases clipped from V and 0 bases from J, the junction kept 4 bases outside the gene matches. The CDR3 runs 15 residues. CDR1 is LNHDA, CDR2 SQIVND, per germline (reference sequence).

The V and J genes are TRBV30 and TRBJ1-2, with D possibly TRBD1 on 5 matching bases. This CDR3 contains 14 residues. In germline, CDR1 is GTSNPN, CDR2 SVGIG (reference sequence). V lost 2 bases and J lost 4, with 14 bases in between. CDR3 bases: TGTGCCTGGAGTAAGGGGCGGGAAAGCTATGGCTACACCTTC. It specifies CAWSKGRESYGYTF.

The rearrangement links TRBV6-1 to TRBJ1-5; D gene uncertain. Germline V gene lookup returns CDR1 MNHNS and CDR2 SASEGT. The ends were cut back, 1 base at V and 7 bases at J, with 8 bases in the middle. The CDR3 is 13 residues long. CDR3 protein: CASSEGLGQPQHF. Here the CDR3 DNA reads TGTGCCAGCAGTGAAGGGTTGGGGCAGCCCCAGCATTTT.

The V call is TRBV7-6, the J call TRBJ2-3; 8 nucleotides line up with TRBD2. From germline, CDR1 is SGHVS and CDR2 FNYEAQ. V lost 4 bases, J lost 2 bases, and 8 bases stayed unmatched. The CDR3 contains 16 residues. The CDR3 is CASSYVAGRYTDTQYF. In nucleotides, the CDR3 is TGTGCCAGCAGCTACGTAGCGGGGAGATACACAGATACGCAGTATTTT.

The chain employs TRBV10-3 and TRBJ2-6; D is possibly TRBD2 (5 bases). This CDR3 comprises 17 residues. The ends were cut back, 4 bases at V and 0 bases at J, with 13 bases in the middle. The V gene's germline CDR1 is ENHRY and CDR2 SYGVKD. The CDR3 bases are TGTGCCATCAGTGGCTGGACTCGCCGCTCTGGGGCCAACGTCCTGACTTTC. Its translation is CAISGWTRRSGANVLTF.

V gene TRBV28 combines with J gene TRBJ2-2, with TRBD2 matching over 7 bases. This CDR3 has 17 residues. Per germline, CDR1 MDHEN and CDR2 SYDVKM. The J segment lost 0 bases and the V segment lost 5 bases, leaving 9 bases of the junction unmatched. Here the CDR3 DNA reads TGTGCCAGCAGTCTCGGCCGGGACTATTCGAACACCGGGGAGCTGTTTTTT. Amino acid sequence: CASSLGRDYSNTGELFF.

This clonotype was counted only a few times. This chain uses TRBV7-9 with TRBJ2-6, with TRBD1 as a possible D gene (5 bases). V gave up 5 bases and J gave up 0 bases, with 8 bases separating them. This CDR3 region has 15 residues. Per the germline V gene, CDR1 is SEHNR and CDR2 is FQNEAQ (reference sequence). CDR3 sequence (DNA): TGTGCCAGCAGCACGACAGACTCTGGGGCCAACGTCCTGACTTTC. Encoded protein: CASSTTDSGANVLTF.

This clonotype has a handful of counts. The rearrangement joins TRBV7-2 to TRBJ1-2; 10 bases align to TRBD1. The CDR3 is 15 amino acids. The junction had 10 bases not matched to a gene; V was cut back by 5 bases and J by 7 bases. Germline values: CDR1 SGHTA, CDR2 FQGNSA. In DNA, the CDR3 is TGTGCCAGCAGCCAACGACAGGGGGCGGCAAGTGGCTACACCTTC. Amino acids: CASSQRQGAASGYTF.

The rearrangement uses TRBV6-1 and TRBJ1-6, with no clear D. This CDR3 is 13 amino acids long. Germline V gives CDR1 MNHNS, CDR2 SASEGT. Between the trimmed V and J ends, which lost 5 bases and 9 bases, there was a span of 11 bases. CDR3 loop: CASSPRWGSPLHF. Written as DNA, the CDR3 is TGTGCCAGCAGTCCCCGGTGGGGTTCACCCCTCCACTTT.

This clonotype was picked up a small number of times. This chain uses TRBV5-4 with TRBJ2-3; a possible D gene is TRBD2 (6 bases). CDR1 and CDR2 from the germline V gene are SGHNT and YYREEE (reference sequence). The V end was cut by 3 bases, the J end by 2 bases, with 13 bases between. The CDR3 is 15 residues long. CDR3 region: CASSSAGPFTDTQYF. CDR3 nucleotides: TGTGCCAGCAGCTCCGCGGGGCCATTCACAGATACGCAGTATTTT. The variable domain in full, with the rest retrieved from reference TRBV5-4 and TRBJ2-3, is ETGVTQSPTHLIKTRGQQVTLRCSSQSGHNTVSWYQQALGQGPQFIFQYYREEENGRGNFPPRFSGLQFPNYSSELNVNALELDDSALYLCASSSAGPFTDTQYFGPGTRLTVL.

This clonotype was observed a handful of times. The chain links TRBV6-1 to TRBJ1-5; 7 bases fit TRBD1. This CDR3 is built from 16 residues. Per the germline V gene, CDR1 is MNHNS and CDR2 is SASEGT. V dropped 4 bases and J dropped 0; count of bases not matched to a gene: 6. The DNA for the CDR3 is TGTGCCAGCAGTGCTAAGGGGGCTGGTAGCAATCAGCCCCAGCATTTT. Amino acids: CASSAKGAGSNQPQHF.

A word on this clonotype: The junction departs from the called germline gene at one end, perhaps through a read error. J is TRBJ2-3 and V is TRBV27; 12 nucleotides match TRBD2. The CDR3 runs 17 residues. Germline V CDR1 and CDR2: MNHEY, SMNVEV (reference sequence). The CDR3 is CASRLAGGPISTDTRYF. The CDR3 DNA is TGTGCCAGCAGGCTAGCGGGGGGGCCCATTAGCACAGATACGCGGTATTTT.